The 23 T cell receptor beta chains listed next were all sequenced from one sample in a study of blood T cell repertoires in COVID-19. Method: immunoSEQ multiplex PCR; TCRdb's copy keeps in-frame clones and lacks some. The data show some 300,000 clones, 85% to 95% seen once. The specimen was PBMCs or T cells enriched from blood (not recorded which). Receptors were obtained from a woman younger than 45 who had been exposed to COVID-19.

Of note for this clone: At the DNA level, this CDR3 is encoded by other sequences in the same sample as well. V is TRBV25-1 and J is TRBJ1-2; D call uncertain. The germline V gene has CDR1 MGHDK and CDR2 SYGVNS. The CDR3 covers 12 residues. V dropped 0 bases and J dropped 7 bases, with 6 bases sitting between them. As DNA, the CDR3 is TGTGCCAGCAGTGAATACCGGGGTGGCTACACCTTC. Translated, it gives CASSEYRGGYTF.

This chain joins TRBV11-2 and TRBJ2-4; maybe TRBD1 (6 bases). The germline V gene encodes CDR1 SGHAT and CDR2 FQNNGV. The V gene lost 5 bases and the J gene lost 1 base, with 12 bases spanning the gap. CDR3 length equals 15 residues. The CDR3 loop reads CASSPLTGAKNIQYF. CDR3 in DNA: TGTGCCAGCAGCCCTCTTACAGGGGCCAAAAACATTCAGTACTTC.

The V call is TRBV11-2, the J call TRBJ1-5; a possible D gene is TRBD1 (5 bases). V was shortened by 5 bases and J by 6 bases, with 14 bases between the two germline ends. Germline assignment: CDR1 SGHAT and CDR2 FQNNGV. The CDR3 runs to 14 residues. CDR3 residues: CASSLVGAGQPQHF. The CDR3 nucleotides read TGTGCCAGCAGCCTTGTTGGGGCCGGTCAGCCCCAGCATTTT.

The chain employs TRBV11-1 and TRBJ1-2; a possible D gene is TRBD1 (6 bases). Germline CDR1 and CDR2: SGHAT and FQDESV (reference sequence). Trimming stripped 4 bases from V and 9 bases from J, with 15 bases between. CDR3 length: 13 amino acids. CDR3 amino acids: CASSSGQKYSYTF. In nucleotides, the CDR3 is TGTGCCAGCAGCTCCGGACAGAAGTATAGCTACACCTTC.

This CDR3 reads CASGRASSYNEQFF. Here the CDR3 DNA reads TGTGCCAGTGGGCGGGCTAGCTCCTACAATGAGCAGTTCTTC. The V call is TRBV7-9, the J call TRBJ2-1, with TRBD2 as a possible D gene (5 bases). This CDR3 region has 14 residues. Germline V gene data show CDR1 as SEHNR and CDR2 as FQNEAQ (reference sequence). V gave up 9 bases and J gave up 0 bases, with 12 bases separating them.

V usage is TRBV5-1 and J usage is TRBJ2-1, with TRBD1 matching over 11 bases. V trimming: 7 bases; J trimming: 3 bases; junction bases outside the gene matches: 3. CDR1 is SGHRS and CDR2 is YFSETQ in the germline V gene. CDR3 length equals 14 residues. The CDR3 nucleotides are TGCGCCAGCTCCGGGACAGGGGGCTACAATGAGCAGTTCTTC. This translates into CASSGTGGYNEQFF.

The chain has TRBV7-3 and TRBJ1-6; unclear D gene. The CDR3 covers 13 residues. Germline CDR1 reads SGHTA; CDR2 reads FQGTGA. V lost 2 bases and J lost 13, with 12 bases in between. The CDR3 is CASSLGQRGPLHF. The CDR3 DNA sequence: TGTGCCAGCAGCTTAGGGCAGAGAGGGCCCCTCCACTTT.

The CDR3, as DNA: TGCGCCAGCAGTCGAACCGGGACTGATAACATTCAGTACTTC. Its protein product is CASSRTGTDNIQYF. The chain has TRBV5-1 and TRBJ2-4; D possibly corresponds to TRBD2 (6 bases). CDR3 size: 14 residues. The germline gives CDR1 SGHRS, CDR2 YFSETQ. Trimming removed 5 bases from V and 7 bases from J, with 16 bases in between.

The chain recombines TRBV19 with TRBJ1-6, with 9 positions matching TRBD1. V was clipped by 1 base and J by 7 bases; unmatched bases: 2. CDR1 is LNHDA and CDR2 is SQIVND in the germline V gene (reference sequence). This CDR3 is 15 amino acids long. The CDR3 sequence is CASSIGDRVNSPLHF. The CDR3 coding sequence is TGTGCCAGTAGTATAGGGGACAGGGTAAATTCACCCCTCCACTTT.

The gene calls are TRBV9 and TRBJ2-3; D possibly corresponds to TRBD2 (6 bases). The V and J ends lost 4 bases and 0 bases respectively, with 18 bases between them. From germline, CDR1 is SGDLS and CDR2 YYNGEE. There are 17 residues in the CDR3. The CDR3, as DNA: TGTGCCAGCAGCCCCCAGGACTACATCCGCAGCACAGATACGCAGTATTTT. The encoded protein is CASSPQDYIRSTDTQYF.

This sequence joins TRBV7-8 and TRBJ1-1; the match to TRBD1 covers 10 bases. This CDR3 has 15 amino acids. V was pared by 4 bases and J by 5 bases, with 7 bases of the junction left unmatched. From germline, CDR1 is SGHVS and CDR2 FQNEAQ. DNA of the CDR3: TGTGCCAGCAGCTCGGTCGACAGGGGGCAGACTGAAGCTTTCTTT. Protein sequence: CASSSVDRGQTEAFF.

This chain uses TRBV5-1 with TRBJ1-4; TRBD1 matches at 7 bases. Germline assignment: CDR1 SGHRS and CDR2 YFSETQ. Unmatched junction bases numbered 13, after V lost 4 bases and J lost 7 bases. The CDR3 extends over 16 amino acids. Here the CDR3 reads CASSTTTGSEVEKLFF. CDR3 nucleotide sequence: TGCGCCAGCAGCACGACGACAGGGTCGGAGGTTGAAAAACTGTTTTTT. Combining the CDR3 with reference TRBV5-1 and TRBJ1-4 gives the whole variable domain KAGVTQTPRYLIKTRGQQVTLSCSPISGHRSVSWYQQTPGQGLQFLFEYFSETQRNKGNFPGRFSGRQFSNSRSEMNVSTLELGDSALYLCASSTTTGSEVEKLFFGSGTQLSVL.

The rearrangement uses TRBV24-1 and TRBJ2-2, with a weak D call TRBD1 (6 bases). Germline-derived CDR1 and CDR2 are KGHDR and SFDVKD. This CDR3 has 14 residues. Trimming shortened V by 3 bases and J by 6 bases, and 10 bases separated the two germline ends. This CDR3 is CATSDPGEAGELFF. CDR3 bases: TGTGCCACCAGTGATCCAGGGGAAGCCGGGGAGCTGTTTTTT.

This chain connects TRBV19 to TRBJ1-4, with D uncertain. With 7 bases removed from V and 5 bases from J, the gap between germline ends came to 5 bases. The CDR3 runs to 11 residues. Germline V gene lookup returns CDR1 LNHDA and CDR2 SQIVND (reference sequence). The CDR3 coding sequence is TGTGCCAGTACCGCGAATGAAAAACTGTTTTTT. Amino acids: CASTANEKLFF.

The chain uses TRBV4-1 and TRBJ2-7, with 10 nucleotides matching TRBD1. The CDR3 extends over 15 amino acids. Germline V lookup: CDR1 MGHRA, CDR2 YSYEKL. After removal of 4 bases from V and 5 bases from J, the junction contained 8 bases not matched to a gene. CDR3: CASSPTRDRGHEQYF. The CDR3 DNA reads as TGCGCCAGCAGCCCGACCCGGGACAGGGGCCACGAGCAGTACTTC.

The genes are TRBV27 and TRBJ2-7; 13 bases are a match to TRBD2. V shed 8 bases, J shed 1 base, and the junction held 5 bases outside the gene matches. This CDR3 has 15 amino acids. Germline CDR1 is MNHEY and CDR2 is SMNVEV (reference sequence). CDR3 residues: CASGWTSGGSYEQYF. As DNA, the CDR3 is TGTGCCAGCGGTTGGACTAGCGGGGGTTCCTACGAGCAGTACTTC.

CDR3 nucleotides: TGTGCCAGGGGCATTTCATTCACTGAAGCTTTCTTT. Translation gives CARGISFTEAFF. The rearrangement joins TRBV6-5 to TRBJ1-1, with D hard to call. The germline V gene has CDR1 MNHEY and CDR2 SVGAGI. This CDR3 contains 12 residues. Between the trimmed V and J ends, which lost 9 bases and 4 bases, there was a span of 12 bases.

The chain joins TRBV5-8 to TRBJ2-7; D might be TRBD2 (6 bases). There are 16 residues in the CDR3. The germline V gene encodes CDR1 SGHTS and CDR2 YDEGEE. Trimming removed 0 bases from V and 4 bases from J, with 17 bases in between. The CDR3, as DNA: TGTGCCAGCAGCTTGGTTCTGGGTTGGGGGGAGTACGAGCAGTACTTC. Amino acids: CASSLVLGWGEYEQYF.

The V call is TRBV3-1 (or the pseudogene TRBV3-2), the J call TRBJ2-2; 10 nucleotides agree with TRBD2. V lost 4 bases and J lost 7; bases outside the gene matches: 3. Germline CDR1 LGHDT, CDR2 YNNKEL (reference sequence). The CDR3 has 14 amino acids. The DNA of the CDR3 is TGTGCCAGCAGCCCGGGACTAGCGATCGGGGAGCTGTTTTTT. Its translation: CASSPGLAIGELFF.

The chain carries TRBV27 and TRBJ1-2; 10 positions match TRBD1. V dropped 4 bases and J dropped 5; count of bases not matched to a gene: 4. Germline CDR1 is MNHEY and CDR2 is SMNVEV (reference sequence). This CDR3 has 14 amino acids. The CDR3 here is CASSSRQGAYGYTF. The CDR3 DNA follows: TGTGCCAGCAGTTCCCGACAGGGGGCATATGGCTACACCTTC.

In its sample, this clone was seen once. The chain combines TRBV11-2 with TRBJ2-5; 10 bases fit TRBD2. The CDR3 consists of 18 residues. Germline V gene lookup returns CDR1 SGHAT and CDR2 FQNNGV. With 2 bases clipped from V and 5 bases from J, the junction kept 14 bases outside the gene matches. The CDR3 sequence: CASSLPWGSGGADETQYF. CDR3 DNA: TGTGCCAGCAGCTTACCCTGGGGCAGCGGGGGGGCCGATGAGACCCAGTACTTC.

Comment on this clone: Other nucleotide sequences from this sample produce the same CDR3. The rearrangement uses TRBV4-2 and TRBJ2-7; D not certain. Per the germline V gene, CDR1 is LGHNA and CDR2 is YNFKEQ. This CDR3 spans 12 amino acids. V dropped 0 bases and J dropped 5 bases, with 5 bases sitting between them. CDR3 coding DNA: TGTGCCAGCAGCCAAGAAGGAGACGAGCAGTACTTC. This sequence encodes CASSQEGDEQYF.

This clone showed up just once. V is TRBV24-1 and J is TRBJ2-1; 7 bases match TRBD2. This CDR3 region has 16 residues. After removal of 4 bases from V and 5 bases from J, the junction contained 10 bases not matched to a gene. CDR1 is KGHDR and CDR2 is SFDVKD in the germline V gene. The CDR3 here is CATSDKGLVANNEQFF. In DNA form, the CDR3 reads TGTGCCACCAGTGACAAAGGACTAGTTGCTAACAATGAGCAGTTCTTC.